Sequencing of this T cell receptor beta chain was carried out in a study of T cells in Graves' hyperthyroidism and ophthalmopathy. Amplification yielded TCR beta CDR3 regions, with RNA transcripts as the source. TCR CDR3 regions were first amplified by RT-PCR with HTBI primers. Using its own MiXCR run on the multiplex PCR reads, TCRdb lists one record per CDR3 protein. The table records some 550,000 distinct CDR3 sequences, less than 25% of them present only once. CDR3 length: 15 amino acids. CDR1 and CDR2 (germline): MNHEY, SVGEGT. Germline trimming cut 5 bases from V and 9 bases from J; bases unmatched to any gene: 12. Study results and limitations: A model of 13 V-J features distinguished ophthalmopathy from stable hyperthyroidism.

This clonotype occurred many times. Its antigen is unidentified. The V and J genes are TRBV6-2 or TRBV6-3 and TRBJ1-5, with 8 bases matching TRBD1. The TCR comes from a young man with Graves' hyperthyroidism. Input material: blood. The CDR3 DNA reads TGTGCCAGCAGTCCCCCCGGGACAGGTGGTCGGCCCCAGCATTTT. Translating it yields CASSPPGTGGRPQHF.